These 3 T cell receptor beta chains share one sample of origin, sequenced in a study of T cell responses to AZD1222 COVID-19 vaccine. The repertoire was sequenced with immunoSEQ multiplex PCR; TCRdb's copy has only in-frame clones and lacks some. The table has about 85,000 clones, 80% to 90% seen once; the top ten hold approximately 7%. Specimen: peripheral blood, collected on day 0 of AZD1222 vaccination. The receptors shown here come from an adult in good health.

This chain joins TRBV11-2 and TRBJ2-1; possible D gene TRBD2, 6 bases. Trimming cost V 4 bases and J 8 bases, with 21 bases left between them. The CDR3 extends over 16 amino acids. Germline values: CDR1 SGHAT, CDR2 FQNNGV. CDR3 sequence reads: CASSSILTSSGDEQFF. The CDR3 region has the DNA TGTGCCAGCAGCTCCATACTCACTAGCTCCGGGGATGAGCAGTTCTTC.

The genes are TRBV3-1 (or the pseudogene TRBV3-2) and TRBJ1-1, with 7 bases that match TRBD1. The CDR3 has 17 amino acids. The V gene's germline CDR1 is LGHDT and CDR2 YNNKEL (reference sequence). J gave up 9 bases and V 0 bases, and 16 bases lay outside the gene matches. The CDR3 loop reads CASSQDWGRQGLEKAFF. In nucleotides, the CDR3 is TGTGCCAGCAGCCAAGACTGGGGGAGACAGGGCCTTGAAAAAGCTTTCTTT.

The chain recombines TRBV11-2 with TRBJ1-2, with a tentative D call TRBD1 (6 bases). Deletions cut 1 base from V and 11 bases from J, with 23 bases between. Looked up from germline, CDR1 is SGHAT and CDR2 is FQNNGV. The CDR3 has 16 amino acids. DNA for the CDR3: TGTGCCAGCAGCTTAGGGGAAACAGGGATAACTATTAGATACACCTTC. It yields the protein CASSLGETGITIRYTF.